The 17 T cell receptor beta chains in this list originate from one sample, sequenced in a study of blood T cells in healthy people across ages. With a J-beta primer mix and a sample-barcoded 5' primer, a second PCR ran about 7 to 11 cycles. A single record per CDR3 protein comes from TCRdb applying MiXCR to the 5' RACE reads. Here the sample spans approximately 1.5 million distinct CDR3 sequences, about 35% being singletons. Sequencing was carried out using blood. These receptors were obtained from a woman aged 25 to 39 in good health.

This clonotype occurred a few times. The chain combines TRBV20-1 with TRBJ2-5, with TRBD2 identical over 12 bases. The germline gives CDR1 DFQATT, CDR2 SNEGSKA (reference sequence). CDR3 size: 17 residues. Germline trimming cut 2 bases from V and 11 bases from J; bases unmatched to any gene: 18. CDR3 sequence reads: CSARFGGLAGGPREQYF. Written as DNA, the CDR3 is TGCAGTGCTAGATTTGGGGGCCTAGCGGGAGGGCCGAGAGAGCAGTACTTC.

This chain links TRBV7-9 with TRBJ2-1; maybe TRBD2 (6 bases). The CDR3 is made up of 14 amino acids. The V end lost 6 bases, the J end lost 1 base, and 10 bases lay between the germline ends. CDR1 and CDR2 from the germline V gene are SEHNR and FQNEAQ (reference sequence). CDR3 loop: CASRLAPSYNEQFF. The CDR3 region has the DNA TGTGCCAGCAGGCTAGCGCCTTCCTACAATGAGCAGTTCTTC.

This clonotype has a handful of counts. The chain combines TRBV4-2 with TRBJ1-6, with D tentatively TRBD1 (5 bases). The CDR3 has 15 residues. V shed 0 bases and J shed 7 bases, with 10 bases lying between them. Germline CDR1 and CDR2: LGHNA and YNFKEQ. In nucleotides, the CDR3 is TGTGCCAGCAGCCAAGACAGGGTTTTGAATTCACCCCTCCACTTT. It specifies CASSQDRVLNSPLHF.

This clonotype was counted between two and nine times. V gene TRBV6-5 combines with J gene TRBJ2-5, with TRBD1 identical over 7 bases. J lost 2 bases, V lost 2 bases, and 8 bases had no gene match. The CDR3 consists of 16 residues. Germline V gene sequence: CDR1 MNHEY, CDR2 SVGAGI. The CDR3 nucleotides read TGTGCCAGCAGTTACACGACAGGGTATGGGCAAGAGACCCAGTACTTC. It specifies CASSYTTGYGQETQYF.

The V gene is TRBV2, the J gene TRBJ2-5, with D perhaps assigned TRBD1 or TRBD2 (5 bases each). This CDR3 is 14 amino acids long. Germline V gene sequence: CDR1 SNHLY, CDR2 FYNNEI. V was clipped by 1 base and J by 4 bases, with 10 bases between them. CDR3 sequence reads: CASSEGGTGETQYF. CDR3 sequence (DNA): TGTGCCAGCAGTGAAGGAGGGACCGGAGAGACCCAGTACTTC.

Only a few counts were recorded for this clonotype. The chain employs TRBV21-1 and TRBJ2-5; TRBD1, the table's D call, lacks a check against the DNA. The J call could be wrong; TRBJ2-7 is a better fit for the DNA end. TRBV21-1 is listed as a pseudogene. The CDR3 totals 15 residues. For the CDR3, the DNA is TGTGCCAGCACTACCCAGGGGACAGGGGAGGACGAGCAGTACTTC. Its protein is CASTTQGTGEDEQYF.

V gene TRBV28 combines with J gene TRBJ2-7; 11 bases are a match to TRBD2. Unmatched junction bases numbered 11, after V lost 8 bases and J lost 8 bases. CDR1 is MDHEN and CDR2 is SYDVKM in the germline V gene. The CDR3 runs to 14 residues. The CDR3 coding sequence is TGTGCCAGCTGCAAAACTAGCGGGAGATTCCAGCAGTACTTC. Translation: CASCKTSGRFQQYF.

V usage is TRBV15 and J usage is TRBJ2-1, with D perhaps matching TRBD1 (6 bases). Between the trimmed V and J ends, which lost 1 base and 6 bases, there was a span of 13 bases. This CDR3 comprises 15 residues. Germline CDR1 LNHNV, CDR2 YYDKDF (reference sequence). The CDR3 nucleotides read TGTGCCACCAGCAGAGCCCCGAGGGGGTCCAATGAGCAGTTCTTC. Protein product: CATSRAPRGSNEQFF.

The V and J genes are TRBV18 and TRBJ1-5, with 7 bases matching TRBD1. The trim removed 4 bases at V and 5 bases at J, leaving 8 bases unmatched. The germline V gene encodes CDR1 KGHSH and CDR2 LQKENI. This CDR3 region has 15 residues. This chain's CDR3 is CASSRSTGRDQPQHF. CDR3 sequence (DNA): TGTGCCAGCTCACGTTCGACAGGGAGGGATCAGCCCCAGCATTTT.

This clonotype has just a few counts. This chain uses TRBV27 with TRBJ2-5; D remains ambiguous. In germline, CDR1 is MNHEY, CDR2 SMNVEV (reference sequence). This CDR3 contains 12 residues. Between the trimmed V and J ends, which lost 7 bases and 5 bases, there was a span of 11 bases. CDR3 residues: CASKGVGETQYF. The CDR3 nucleotides are TGTGCCAGCAAAGGAGTGGGGGAGACCCAGTACTTC.

To note about this clonotype: This may be a read error: a much more frequent sequence differs by one nucleotide. V and J are TRBV11-2 and TRBJ2-3; possibly TRBD1 for D (5 bases). This CDR3 comprises 15 residues. Germline V gene data show CDR1 as SGHAT and CDR2 as FQNNGV. The DNA of the CDR3 is TGTACCAGCAGCTTAAATAGGGGCACCACAGATACGCAGTATTTT. It specifies CTSSLNRGTTDTQYF.

This clonotype showed up just a few times. The rearrangement uses TRBV5-1 and TRBJ2-7; D not certain. The CDR3 loop spans 13 amino acids. Germline assignment: CDR1 SGHRS and CDR2 YFSETQ. Trimming cost V 0 bases and J 4 bases, with 8 bases left between them. This CDR3 reads CASSLGYQYEQYF. The CDR3 nucleotides are TGCGCCAGCAGCTTGGGCTACCAATACGAGCAGTACTTC.

V and J are TRBV5-1 and TRBJ1-1, with TRBD1 as a possible D gene (5 bases). V was trimmed by 1 base and J by 10 bases, leaving 11 bases between them. CDR1 is SGHRS, CDR2 YFSETQ, per germline. The CDR3 is 12 residues long. CDR3 sequence reads: CASSLSSGIAFF. The CDR3 DNA follows: TGCGCCAGCAGCTTGTCGTCAGGGATAGCTTTCTTT.

This clonotype was counted a single time. The genes are TRBV27 and TRBJ1-5; D call uncertain. V lost 7 bases and J lost 7, with 11 bases in between. The CDR3 extends over 12 amino acids. CDR1 and CDR2 from the germline V gene are MNHEY and SMNVEV (reference sequence). The CDR3: CASNFPGQPQHF. DNA of the CDR3: TGTGCCAGCAATTTTCCCGGGCAGCCCCAGCATTTT.

The J gene is TRBJ1-3, the V gene TRBV28; D is perhaps TRBD1 (5 bases). The ends were cut back, 8 bases at V and 3 bases at J, with 11 bases in the middle. The germline CDR1 and CDR2 sequences are MDHEN and SYDVKM. The CDR3 consists of 13 residues. In nucleotides, the CDR3 is TGTGCCAGCCGACAGACGTATGGAAACACCATATATTTT. This sequence encodes CASRQTYGNTIYF.

The chain couples TRBV12-3 or TRBV12-4 to TRBJ1-1; D is unresolved. Trimming took off 3 bases at V and 2 bases at J, with 13 bases between the two ends. This CDR3 is 15 amino acids long. The CDR3 region is CASSFWGGENTEAFF. In nucleotides, the CDR3 is TGTGCCAGCAGTTTTTGGGGAGGCGAAAACACTGAAGCTTTCTTT.

This clonotype was found a few times. CDR3 amino acids: CSARAGRVWAEKSTDTQYF. The DNA for the CDR3 is TGCAGTGCTAGAGCCGGGCGGGTTTGGGCCGAGAAAAGCACAGATACGCAGTATTTT. The V call is TRBV20-1, the J call TRBJ2-3, with a possible D match to TRBD2 (5 bases). The CDR3 runs to 19 residues. With 1 base removed from V and 0 bases from J, the gap between germline ends came to 23 bases. From germline, CDR1 is DFQATT and CDR2 SNEGSKA (reference sequence).